This T cell receptor beta chain derives from a study of T-cell memory formation after mild COVID-19. Background on the study: For the most part, TCR clusters were specific to one donor.

TCRdb independently ran MiXCR on the 5' RACE reads; one entry per CDR3 protein. This table has 190,000 or so distinct CDR3 sequences, about 20% appearing once. The CDR3 is 16 residues long. CDR1 is SGDLS and CDR2 is YYNGEE in the germline V gene. The ends lost 4 bases at V and 4 bases at J; junction bases unmatched: 10. About this clonotype itself: Its antigen remains unknown.

General study points: Cross-reactive memory apparently joined, as some responding clones appeared in pre-infection memory. Mainly CM and EM harbored the contracting CD4+ clones; mainly EMRA harbored the CD8+ ones.

V usage is TRBV9 and J usage is TRBJ1-1; 10 positions match TRBD1. Material for sequencing was PBMCs or a T cell subset sorted from them (not recorded which). The source is an adult woman who had mild COVID-19 (a few samples of this study predate the infection). Cell type and time point are not known. The CDR3 protein is CASSSTRTGGGTEAFF. The CDR3 coding sequence is TGTGCCAGCAGCTCCACGCGGACAGGGGGAGGCACTGAAGCTTTCTTT.